This T cell receptor (beta chain) was captured by sequencing in a study of monozygotic twins with inflammatory bowel disease. TCRdb reprocessed the 5' RACE reads and reports one entry per CDR3 protein, with no DNA. The data show under 200,000 distinct CDR3 sequences, and the top ten clones hold roughly 2.4%. Sequenced sample: blood. This receptor was taken from a human donor with ulcerative colitis or Crohn's disease, or a healthy co-twin of an affected twin (not recorded which).

The CDR3 sequence: CSAATGFGEQYF. The chain joins TRBV20-1 to TRBJ2-7; TCRdb returns TRBD1, unconfirmable since there is no DNA. From germline, CDR1 is DFQATT and CDR2 SNEGSKA (reference sequence). The CDR3 contains 12 residues.